These 10 T cell receptor beta chains originate from one sample sequenced in a study of identifying expanded T cells in peripheral blood (dated by TCRdb to the late 2010s). Library preparation employed the immunoSEQ multiplex PCR assay. Here the immuneACCESS table is served through TCRdb, limited to in-frame sequences with V and J called. Missing clones are a known gap in these copies; in checked studies unresolved V genes cover under half, and the rest lacks a known reason. For this sample the table gives 120,000 or so clones, of which over 65% were detected only once. The ten largest clones capture over 3% of the sample. The sequenced sample consisted of blood. Receptor source: a person between 18 and 70 years old in good health.

The chain combines TRBV6-1 with TRBJ1-3; 8 bases are shared with TRBD1. The CDR3 sequence is 14 residues long. Germline trimming cut 5 bases from V and 6 bases from J; bases unmatched to any gene: 6. Germline loops: CDR1 MNHNS, CDR2 SASEGT. The CDR3 DNA reads TGTGCCAGCAGTCCTCGACAGGGGAAAAACACCATATATTTT. It translates to CASSPRQGKNTIYF.

The V gene is TRBV7-2, the J gene TRBJ1-6; the D gene is possibly TRBD1 (5 bases). CDR1 is SGHTA and CDR2 is FQGNSA in the germline V gene. Trimming pared 3 bases from V and 0 bases from J, leaving 12 bases between. The CDR3 has 17 amino acids. The CDR3 loop is CASSLDRGGSYNSPLHF. CDR3 DNA: TGTGCCAGCAGCTTGGATAGGGGTGGCTCCTATAATTCACCCCTCCACTTT. Based on the CDR3 plus reference TRBV7-2 and TRBJ1-6, the full variable domain is GAGVSQSPSNKVTEKGKDVELRCDPISGHTALYWYRQSLGQGLEFLIYFQGNSAPDKSGLPSDRFSAERTGGSVSTLTIQRTQQEDSAVYLCASSLDRGGSYNSPLHFGNGTRLTVT.

This rearrangement joins TRBV6-1 to TRBJ1-3; 8 bases map to TRBD1. The CDR3 runs 16 residues. Germline CDR1 is MNHNS and CDR2 is SASEGT. The J segment lost 8 bases and the V segment lost 2 bases, leaving 11 bases of the junction unmatched. CDR3 in amino acids: CASSEWGQDLTDTIYF. CDR3 coding DNA: TGTGCCAGCAGTGAATGGGGACAGGACCTGACGGACACCATATATTTT.

CDR3 nucleotide sequence: TGTGCCAGCAGGAAGGCGGGTACCAACACTGAAGCTTTCTTT. Protein product: CASRKAGTNTEAFF. The chain employs TRBV6-1 and TRBJ1-1; D not resolved. V was clipped by 6 bases and J by 2 bases, with 13 bases between them. The CDR3 loop spans 14 amino acids. The germline gives CDR1 MNHNS, CDR2 SASEGT.

The chain combines TRBV7-9 with TRBJ2-7, with D perhaps TRBD2 (6 bases). Trimming removed 6 bases from V and 3 bases from J, with 12 bases in between. CDR1 and CDR2 (germline): SEHNR, FQNEAQ (reference sequence). This CDR3 spans 13 amino acids. CDR3 sequence (DNA): TGTGCCAGCAGGGTCGGAGGGTACTACGAGCAGTACTTC. Translated, it gives CASRVGGYYEQYF.

This clone is a singleton in its sample. This rearrangement joins TRBV10-3 to TRBJ1-2, with D maybe TRBD1 (5 bases). Germline-derived CDR1 and CDR2 are ENHRY and SYGVKD. Trimming took 4 bases from V and 6 from J, leaving 15 bases between them. The CDR3 sequence is 14 residues long. The CDR3 loop reads CAISGGTGDHGYTF. Written as DNA, the CDR3 is TGTGCCATCAGTGGGGGAACGGGGGATCATGGCTACACCTTC.

This clone was seen only a few times. The chain joins TRBV6-5 to TRBJ1-2, with TRBD1 as a possible D gene (6 bases). The CDR3 is 14 residues long. Trimming cost V 6 bases and J 4 bases, with 15 bases left between them. Germline CDR1 is MNHEY and CDR2 is SVGAGI. CDR3 loop: CASRKPGQSYGYTF. The CDR3 DNA follows: TGTGCCAGCAGGAAACCGGGACAATCCTATGGCTACACCTTC.

The CDR3 loop reads CASSWGTGVNYGYTF. Written as DNA, the CDR3 is TGTGCCAGCAGTTGGGGGACAGGGGTAAACTATGGCTACACCTTC. The rearrangement uses TRBV6-5 and TRBJ1-2; 10 bases are shared with TRBD1. Germline V CDR1 and CDR2: MNHEY, SVGAGI. CDR3 size: 15 residues. The ends lost 4 bases at V and 2 bases at J; junction bases unmatched: 4.

The chain combines TRBV4-3 with TRBJ1-4; D is ambiguous. The CDR3 is made up of 16 amino acids. Germline V gives CDR1 LGHNA, CDR2 YSLEER. Trimming stripped 3 bases from V and 0 bases from J, with 11 bases between. The CDR3 here is CASSQSWGATNEKLFF. Here the CDR3 DNA reads TGCGCCAGCAGCCAGTCGTGGGGTGCAACTAATGAAAAACTGTTTTTT.

The V call is TRBV2, the J call TRBJ1-6, with D maybe TRBD1 (5 bases). CDR3 length: 13 residues. Trimming took off 7 bases at V and 6 bases at J, with 10 bases between the two ends. Germline lookup yields CDR1 SNHLY and CDR2 FYNNEI. CDR3 in DNA: TGTGCCAGCATCTGGGACCCTAATTCACCCCTCCACTTT. It yields the protein CASIWDPNSPLHF.